These T cell receptor beta chains were read from a single sample in a study of glioma-infiltrating T cells. MiXCR, run by TCRdb on the multiplex PCR reads, gives a single entry per CDR3 protein. The repertoire holds around 93,000 distinct CDR3 sequences, with approximately 40% as singletons. Source material: glioma tissue, nonneoplastic brain tissue, or PBMCs (not recorded which). Every receptor here comes from a human donor with low-grade glioma or glioblastoma, undergoing nonglioma brain surgery, or in good health (not recorded which). Both conserved end residues are part of each CDR3. The D gene is left open where the match is weak. Only some rows state a clone size, as once, few, many or a class for expanded clones.

TRBV5-1,TRBJ2-7,-,-,CASGSRDSYEQYF,TGCGCCAGCGGGTCCCGGGACTCCTACGAGCAGTACTTC
TRBV18,TRBJ1-1,-,many,CASSPPGQGLYNTEAFF,TGTGCCAGCTCACCACCGGGACAAGGCCTTTACAACACTGAAGCTTTCTTT
TRBV5-4,TRBJ2-7,-,many,CASSLDLVSYEQYF,TGTGCCAGCAGCTTGGATCTCGTTTCCTACGAGCAGTACTTC
TRBV4-2,TRBJ2-7,TRBD1,many,CASSQVPFDRVTWKQYF,TGTGCCAGCAGCCAAGTTCCTTTCGACAGGGTTACTTGGAAGCAGTACTTC
TRBV20-1,TRBJ2-7,TRBD2,many,CSARYGRAAYEQYF,TGCAGTGCTAGATACGGGAGGGCCGCCTACGAGCAGTACTTC
TRBV10-2,TRBJ2-5,TRBD2,many,CASSDTPGLGGETQYF,TGCGCCAGCAGCGACACCCCGGGACTAGGAGGAGAGACCCAGTACTTC
TRBV6-1,TRBJ1-2,-,many,CASGGGYGYTF,TGTGCCAGCGGCGGAGGATATGGCTACACCTTC
TRBV20-1,TRBJ2-3,TRBD2,few,CSIRRLAVTDTQYF,TGCAGTATCCGCCGGCTAGCGGTCACAGATACGCAGTATTTT
TRBV28,TRBJ2-4,TRBD1,-,CASSVGRGQGRFWIENIQYF,TGTGCCAGCAGCGTCGGGAGGGGACAGGGGAGGTTCTGGATAGAAAACATTCAGTACTTC
TRBV9,TRBJ1-1,-,-,CASSPPGTVKTTEAFF,TGTGCCAGCAGCCCTCCCGGGACGGTCAAAACAACTGAAGCTTTCTTT
TRBV6-2/TRBV6-3,TRBJ2-1,-,once,CASSLAGGAYEQFF,TGTGCCAGCAGTCTTGCAGGGGGGGCCTACGAGCAGTTCTTT
TRBV5-1,TRBJ2-5,-,many,CASSSRSTPETQYF,TGCGCCAGCAGCTCCAGGTCGACTCCAGAGACCCAGTACTTC
TRBV2,TRBJ2-5,-,many,CASSEVAKETQYF,TGTGCCAGCAGTGAGGTAGCGAAGGAGACCCAGTACTTC
TRBV15,TRBJ2-7,TRBD2,-,CATSSGSGVGGSHEQCF,TGTGCCACCAGCAGTGGGTCCGGGGTTGGCGGGAGCCACGAGCAGTGCTTC
TRBV12-3/TRBV12-4,TRBJ1-1,-,many,CASSGQVKGAFF,TGTGCCAGCAGTGGGCAGGTGAAGGGAGCTTTCTTT
TRBV15,TRBJ1-6,-,-,CATSIGGFKSPLDF,TGTGCCACCAGCATCGGGGGATTCAAGTCGCCCCTCGACTTT
TRBV20-1,TRBJ2-1,TRBD2,-,CSARGGTRSNEQFF,TGCAGTGCTAGAGGCGGGACTAGAAGCAATGAGCAGTTCTTC
TRBV19,TRBJ2-5,-,many,CASRDGSRETQYF,TGTGCCAGTAGGGACGGTTCCAGGGAGACCCAGTACTTC
TRBV28,TRBJ2-5,TRBD2,-,CAITGPGLALETQYF,TGTGCCATCACGGGGCCGGGACTAGCGTTAGAGACCCAGTACTTC
TRBV6-2/TRBV6-3,TRBJ1-5,-,many,CASSFPQENQPQHF,TGTGCCAGCAGTTTCCCACAGGAGAATCAGCCCCAGCATTTT
TRBV7-2,TRBJ1-1,-,many,CASSLYGTQNTEAFF,TGTGCCAGCAGCCTATACGGGACACAGAACACTGAAGCTTTCTTT
TRBV14,TRBJ1-1,-,many,CASSLRDLNTEAFF,TGTGCCAGCAGCCTCAGGGACTTGAACACTGAAGCTTTCTTT
TRBV19,TRBJ2-3,-,many,CASSFQGASTDTQYF,TGTGCCAGTAGTTTTCAGGGCGCTAGCACAGATACGCAGTATTTT
TRBV29-1,TRBJ2-1,-,many,CSVVPDSLYNEQFF,TGCAGCGTTGTGCCGGACAGCCTCTACAATGAGCAGTTCTTC
TRBV27,TRBJ2-5,-,many,CASRTAGRETQYF,TGTGCCAGCAGGACCGCAGGTCGGGAGACCCAGTACTTC